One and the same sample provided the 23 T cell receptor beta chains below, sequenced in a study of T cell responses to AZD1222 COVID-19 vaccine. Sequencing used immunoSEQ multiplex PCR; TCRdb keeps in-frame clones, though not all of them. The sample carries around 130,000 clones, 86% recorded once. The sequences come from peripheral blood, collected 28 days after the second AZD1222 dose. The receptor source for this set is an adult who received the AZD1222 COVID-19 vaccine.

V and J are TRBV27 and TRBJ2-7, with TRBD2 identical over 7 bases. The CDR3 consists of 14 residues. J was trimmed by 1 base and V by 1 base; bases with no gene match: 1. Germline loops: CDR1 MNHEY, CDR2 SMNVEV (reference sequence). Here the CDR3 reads CASSLFGGSYEQYF. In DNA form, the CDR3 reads TGTGCCAGCAGTTTATTCGGGGGGTCCTACGAGCAGTACTTC.

The CDR3 DNA is TGTGCCAGCAGCTCCAACAGGGGGCGCGGAGAGACCCAGTACTTC. It codes for CASSSNRGRGETQYF. V gene TRBV7-9 combines with J gene TRBJ2-5; 9 bases are shared with TRBD1. Trimming removed 4 bases from V and 4 bases from J; junction bases left unmatched: 7. Germline V CDR1 and CDR2: SEHNR, FQNEAQ (reference sequence). There are 15 residues in the CDR3.

The CDR3 nucleotides read TGTGCCAGCAGCCTACAGGGTCCTCAGCCCCAGCATTTT. Amino acid sequence: CASSLQGPQPQHF. The chain uses TRBV7-9 and TRBJ1-5; D possibly corresponds to TRBD1 (6 bases). Germline values: CDR1 SEHNR, CDR2 FQNEAQ (reference sequence). Trimming cost V 5 bases and J 6 bases, with 11 bases left between them. CDR3 size: 13 residues.

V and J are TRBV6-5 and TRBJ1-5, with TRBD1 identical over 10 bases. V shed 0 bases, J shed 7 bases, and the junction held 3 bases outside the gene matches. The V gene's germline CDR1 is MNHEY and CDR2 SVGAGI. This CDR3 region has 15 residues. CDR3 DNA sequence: TGTGCCAGCAGTTACTCGGGACAGGGGAGACAGCCCCAGCATTTT. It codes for CASSYSGQGRQPQHF.

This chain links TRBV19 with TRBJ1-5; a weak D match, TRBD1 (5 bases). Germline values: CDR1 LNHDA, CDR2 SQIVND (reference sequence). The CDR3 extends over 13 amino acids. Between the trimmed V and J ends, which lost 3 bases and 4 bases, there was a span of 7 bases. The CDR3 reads CASSIEGNQPQHF. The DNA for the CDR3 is TGTGCCAGTAGTATTGAGGGGAATCAGCCCCAGCATTTT.

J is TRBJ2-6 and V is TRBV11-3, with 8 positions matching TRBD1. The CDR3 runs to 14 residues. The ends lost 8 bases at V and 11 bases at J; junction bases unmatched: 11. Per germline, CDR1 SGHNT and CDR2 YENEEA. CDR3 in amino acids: CASSGTGLYDVLTF. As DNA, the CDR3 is TGTGCCAGCTCCGGGACAGGACTTTATGACGTCCTGACTTTC.

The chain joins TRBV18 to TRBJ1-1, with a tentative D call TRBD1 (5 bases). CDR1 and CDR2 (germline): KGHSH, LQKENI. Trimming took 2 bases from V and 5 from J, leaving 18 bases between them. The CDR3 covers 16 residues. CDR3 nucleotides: TGTGCCAGCTCACCAGCAGTGCGAGGGGCAGGGACTGAAGCTTTCTTT. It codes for CASSPAVRGAGTEAFF.

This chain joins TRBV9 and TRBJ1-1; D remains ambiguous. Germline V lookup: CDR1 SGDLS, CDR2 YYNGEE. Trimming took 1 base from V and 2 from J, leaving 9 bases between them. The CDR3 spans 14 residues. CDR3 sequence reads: CASSVSPANTEAFF. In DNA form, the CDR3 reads TGTGCCAGCAGCGTAAGTCCAGCAAACACTGAAGCTTTCTTT.

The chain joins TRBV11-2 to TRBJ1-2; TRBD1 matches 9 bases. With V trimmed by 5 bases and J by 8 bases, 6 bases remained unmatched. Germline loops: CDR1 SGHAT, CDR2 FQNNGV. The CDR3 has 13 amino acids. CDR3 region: CASSQDRGEGYTF. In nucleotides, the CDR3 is TGTGCCAGCAGCCAGGACAGGGGCGAGGGCTACACCTTC.

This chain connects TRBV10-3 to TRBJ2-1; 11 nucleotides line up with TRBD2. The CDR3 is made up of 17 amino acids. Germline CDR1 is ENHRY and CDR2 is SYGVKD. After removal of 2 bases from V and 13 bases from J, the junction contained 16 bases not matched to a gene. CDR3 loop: CAISERSFSISGGAQFF. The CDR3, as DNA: TGTGCCATCAGTGAGAGGTCCTTTAGTATTAGCGGGGGGGCCCAGTTCTTC.

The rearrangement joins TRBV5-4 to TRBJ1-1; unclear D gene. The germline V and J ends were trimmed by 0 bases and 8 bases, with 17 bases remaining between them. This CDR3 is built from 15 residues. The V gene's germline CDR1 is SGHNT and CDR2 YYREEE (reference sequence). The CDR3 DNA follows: TGTGCCAGCAGCTTGGGTTCAGCCAGTTGGACCGAAGCTTTCTTT. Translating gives CASSLGSASWTEAFF.

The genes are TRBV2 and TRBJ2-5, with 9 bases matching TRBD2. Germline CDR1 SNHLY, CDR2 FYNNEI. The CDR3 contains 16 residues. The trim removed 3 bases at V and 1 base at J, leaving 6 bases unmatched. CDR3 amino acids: CASSDGSGGLQETQYF. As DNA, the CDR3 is TGTGCCAGCAGTGACGGAAGCGGGGGGCTCCAAGAGACCCAGTACTTC.

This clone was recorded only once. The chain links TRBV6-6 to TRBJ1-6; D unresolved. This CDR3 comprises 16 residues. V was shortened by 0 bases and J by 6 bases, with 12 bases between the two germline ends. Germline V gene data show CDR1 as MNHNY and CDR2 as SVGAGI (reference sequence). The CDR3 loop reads CASSYSSQPVNSPLHF. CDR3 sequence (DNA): TGTGCCAGCAGTTACTCGAGTCAGCCAGTTAATTCACCCCTCCACTTT.

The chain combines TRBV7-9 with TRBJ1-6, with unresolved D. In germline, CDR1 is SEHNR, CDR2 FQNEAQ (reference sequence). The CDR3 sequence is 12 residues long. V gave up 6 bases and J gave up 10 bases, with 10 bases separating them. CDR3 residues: CASSLTQSPLHF. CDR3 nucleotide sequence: TGTGCCAGCAGTTTGACCCAGTCACCCCTCCACTTT.

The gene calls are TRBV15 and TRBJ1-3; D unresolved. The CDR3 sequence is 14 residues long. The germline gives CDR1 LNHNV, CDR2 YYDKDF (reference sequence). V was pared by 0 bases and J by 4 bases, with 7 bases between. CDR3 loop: CATSRDQKGNTIYF. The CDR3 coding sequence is TGTGCCACCAGCAGAGATCAAAAGGGAAACACCATATATTTT.

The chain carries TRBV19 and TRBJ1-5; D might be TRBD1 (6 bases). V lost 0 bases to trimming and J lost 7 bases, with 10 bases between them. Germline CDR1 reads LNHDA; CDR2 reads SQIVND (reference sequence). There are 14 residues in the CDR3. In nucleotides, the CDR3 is TGTGCCAGTAGTATAGACATACAGGGACAGCCCCAGCATTTT. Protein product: CASSIDIQGQPQHF.

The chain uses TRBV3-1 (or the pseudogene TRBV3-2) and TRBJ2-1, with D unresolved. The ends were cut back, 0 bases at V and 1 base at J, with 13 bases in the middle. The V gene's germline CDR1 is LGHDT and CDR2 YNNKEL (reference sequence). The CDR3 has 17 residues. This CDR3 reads CASSQDPSARSYNEQFF. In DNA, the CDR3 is TGTGCCAGCAGCCAAGATCCCAGCGCCCGATCCTACAATGAGCAGTTCTTC.

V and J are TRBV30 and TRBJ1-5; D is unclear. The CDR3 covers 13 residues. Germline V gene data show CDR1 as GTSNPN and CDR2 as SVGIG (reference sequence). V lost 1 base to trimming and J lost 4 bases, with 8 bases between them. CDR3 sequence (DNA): TGTGCCTGGAGTGGGGCAGATAATCAGCCCCAGCATTTT. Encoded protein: CAWSGADNQPQHF.

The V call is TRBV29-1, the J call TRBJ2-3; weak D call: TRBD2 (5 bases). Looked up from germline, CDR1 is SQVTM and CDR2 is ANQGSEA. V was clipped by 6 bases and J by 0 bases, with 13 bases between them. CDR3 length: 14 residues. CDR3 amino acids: CSVRSGSSTDTQYF. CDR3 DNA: TGCAGCGTCCGTTCGGGGTCTAGCACAGATACGCAGTATTTT.

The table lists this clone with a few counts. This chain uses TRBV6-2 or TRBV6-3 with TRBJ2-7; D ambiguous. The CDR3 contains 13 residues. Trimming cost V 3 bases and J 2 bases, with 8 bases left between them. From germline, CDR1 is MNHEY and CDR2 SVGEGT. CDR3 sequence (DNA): TGTGCCAGCAGTTATTGGTCCCCCTACGAGCAGTACTTC. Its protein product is CASSYWSPYEQYF.

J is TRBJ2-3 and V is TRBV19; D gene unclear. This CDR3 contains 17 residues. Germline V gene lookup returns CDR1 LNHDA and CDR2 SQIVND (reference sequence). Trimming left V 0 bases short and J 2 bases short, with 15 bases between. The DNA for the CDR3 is TGTGCCAGTAGTATAGAGTACGGACGATTTTTCACAGATACGCAGTATTTT. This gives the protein CASSIEYGRFFTDTQYF.

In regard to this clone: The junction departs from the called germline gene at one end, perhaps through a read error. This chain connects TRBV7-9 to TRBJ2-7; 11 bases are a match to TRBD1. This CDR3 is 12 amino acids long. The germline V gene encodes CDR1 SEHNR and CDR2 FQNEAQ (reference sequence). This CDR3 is CASSLPGTGGTF. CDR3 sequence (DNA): TGTGCCAGCAGCTTACCAGGGACAGGGGGGACCTTC.

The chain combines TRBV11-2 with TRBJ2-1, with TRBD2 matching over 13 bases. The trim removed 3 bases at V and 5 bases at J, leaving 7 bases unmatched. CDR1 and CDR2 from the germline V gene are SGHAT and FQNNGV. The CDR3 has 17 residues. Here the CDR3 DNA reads TGTGCCAGCAGCTTCGGGACTAGCGGGGTATTCCACAATGAGCAGTTCTTC. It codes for CASSFGTSGVFHNEQFF. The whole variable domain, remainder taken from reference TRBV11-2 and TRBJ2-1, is EAGVAQSPRYKIIEKRQSVAFWCNPISGHATLYWYQQILGQGPKLLIQFQNNGVVDDSQLPKDRFSAERLKGVDSTLKIQPAKLEDSAVYLCASSFGTSGVFHNEQFFGPGTRLTVL.